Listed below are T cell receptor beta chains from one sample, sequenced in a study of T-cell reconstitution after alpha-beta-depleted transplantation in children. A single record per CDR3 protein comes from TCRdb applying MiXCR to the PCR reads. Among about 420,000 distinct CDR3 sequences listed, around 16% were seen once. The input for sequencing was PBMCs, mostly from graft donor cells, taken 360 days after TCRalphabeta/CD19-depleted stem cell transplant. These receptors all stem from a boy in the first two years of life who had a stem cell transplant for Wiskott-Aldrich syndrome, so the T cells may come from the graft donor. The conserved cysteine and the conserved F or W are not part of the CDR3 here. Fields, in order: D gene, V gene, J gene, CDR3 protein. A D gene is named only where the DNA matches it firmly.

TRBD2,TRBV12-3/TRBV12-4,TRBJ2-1,ASSLLGGPHNEQF
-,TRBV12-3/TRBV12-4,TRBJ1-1,ASRAYSFEAF
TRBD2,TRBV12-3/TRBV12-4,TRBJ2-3,ASSAGGPFRTDTQY
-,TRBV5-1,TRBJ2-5,ASSPTGTTTQY
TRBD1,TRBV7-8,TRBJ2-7,ASSLSGDRSYEQY
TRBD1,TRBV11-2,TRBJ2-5,ASSFLPTGGQETQY
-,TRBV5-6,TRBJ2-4,ASSLAGGLAKNIQY
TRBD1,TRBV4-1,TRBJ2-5,ASSQVPGGHRTQY
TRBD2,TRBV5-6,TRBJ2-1,ATSLAGEWYNEQF
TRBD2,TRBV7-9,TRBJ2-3,ASSMGDGLAGPTDTQY
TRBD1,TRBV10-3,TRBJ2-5,AIRETGGETQY
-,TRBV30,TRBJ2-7,AWSVWEPPRTSYEQY
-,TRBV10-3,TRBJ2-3,AISESAETSTDTQY
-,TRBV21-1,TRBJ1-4,ASSSQGSTNEKLF
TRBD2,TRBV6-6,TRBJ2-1,ASSYGKLGREF
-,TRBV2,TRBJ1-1,ASSDERYTEAF